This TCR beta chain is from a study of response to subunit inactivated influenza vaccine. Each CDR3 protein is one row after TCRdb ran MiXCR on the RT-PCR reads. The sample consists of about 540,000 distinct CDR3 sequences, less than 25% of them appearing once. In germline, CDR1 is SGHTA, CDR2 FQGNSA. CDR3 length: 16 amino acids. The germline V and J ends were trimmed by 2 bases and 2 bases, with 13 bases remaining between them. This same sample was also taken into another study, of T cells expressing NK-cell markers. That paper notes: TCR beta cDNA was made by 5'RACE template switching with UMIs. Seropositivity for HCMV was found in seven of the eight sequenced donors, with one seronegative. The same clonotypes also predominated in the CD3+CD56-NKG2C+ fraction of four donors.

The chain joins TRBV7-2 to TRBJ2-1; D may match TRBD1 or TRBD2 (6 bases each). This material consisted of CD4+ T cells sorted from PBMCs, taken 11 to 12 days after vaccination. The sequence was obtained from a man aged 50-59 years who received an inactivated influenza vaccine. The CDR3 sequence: CASSLLGGGPYNEQFF. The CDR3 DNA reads TGTGCCAGCAGCTTATTGGGGGGCGGGCCCTACAATGAGCAGTTCTTC.